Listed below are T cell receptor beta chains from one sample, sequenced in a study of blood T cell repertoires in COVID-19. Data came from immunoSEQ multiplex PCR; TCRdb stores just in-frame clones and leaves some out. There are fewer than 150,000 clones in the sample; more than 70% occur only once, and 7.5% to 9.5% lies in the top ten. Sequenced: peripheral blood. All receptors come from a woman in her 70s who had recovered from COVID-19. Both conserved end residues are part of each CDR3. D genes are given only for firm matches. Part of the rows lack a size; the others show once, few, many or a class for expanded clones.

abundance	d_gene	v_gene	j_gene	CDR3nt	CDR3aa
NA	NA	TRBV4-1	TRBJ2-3	TGCGCCAGCAGCCCGAGTTGGCAGAGGACAGATACGCAGTATTTT	CASSPSWQRTDTQYF
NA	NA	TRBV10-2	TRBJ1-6	TGCGCCAGCAGTGAGGGAAGGAGCTCCTATAATTCACCCCTCCACTTT	CASSEGRSSYNSPLHF
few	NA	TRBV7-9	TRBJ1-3	TGTGCCAGCAGCTTAGGGAGACAGTTCTCTGGAAACACCATATATTTT	CASSLGRQFSGNTIYF
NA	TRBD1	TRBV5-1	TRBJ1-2	TGCGCCAGCAGCCCCCTCCCCGGGACAGGGGGCGACGGCTACACCTTC	CASSPLPGTGGDGYTF
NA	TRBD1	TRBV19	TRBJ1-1	TGTGCCAGACGGGACAGGGGAATTTCTGAAGCTTTCTTT	CARRDRGISEAFF
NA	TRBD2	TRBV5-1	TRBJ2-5	TGCGCCAGCAGCTTCGGGGGACTAACGTACCAAGAGACCCAGTACTTC	CASSFGGLTYQETQYF
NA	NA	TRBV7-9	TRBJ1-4	TGTGCCAGCAGCTTGGGGCGAAAACTGTTTTTT	CASSLGRKLFF
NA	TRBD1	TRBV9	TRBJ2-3	TGTGCCAGCAGCCCCCCCGGGACAGGATCGGGAGATACGCAGTATTTT	CASSPPGTGSGDTQYF
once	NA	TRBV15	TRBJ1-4	TGTGCCACCAGCAGACAACCGGGGAGGTTTGAAAAACTGTTTTTT	CATSRQPGRFEKLFF
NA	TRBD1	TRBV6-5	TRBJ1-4	TGTGCCAGCAGATCCGACAGGGTTTTAGAAAAACTGTTTTTT	CASRSDRVLEKLFF
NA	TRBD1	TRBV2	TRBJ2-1	TGTGCCAGCACCCTCTCCCGGGACAGAGAGTTCTTC	CASTLSRDREFF
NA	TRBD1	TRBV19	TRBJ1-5	TGTGCCAGTAGCGACAGGGTTGGTGTTAGCAATCAGCCCCAGCATTTT	CASSDRVGVSNQPQHF
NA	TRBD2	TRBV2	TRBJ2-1	TGTGCCAGCAGCCGATTAGGGGAGGGCCTATTTGATGAGCAGTTCTTC	CASSRLGEGLFDEQFF
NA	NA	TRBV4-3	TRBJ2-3	TGCGCCAGCAGCCAAGACGCCAGGGGAGCAGATACGCAGTATTTT	CASSQDARGADTQYF
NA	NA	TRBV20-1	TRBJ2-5	TGCAGTGCTAGTAGGGCTAGCCTCCCTCAAGAGACCCAGTACTTC	CSASRASLPQETQYF
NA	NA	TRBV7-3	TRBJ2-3	TGTGCCAGCAGCTCGTCGCCGGGGGGCGGTTATACGCAGTATTTT	CASSSSPGGGYTQYF
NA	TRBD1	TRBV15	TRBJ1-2	TGTGCCACCAGCGGGCACAGGGGGCTCTATGGCTACACCTTC	CATSGHRGLYGYTF
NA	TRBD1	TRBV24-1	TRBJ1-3	TGTGCCACCAGTGAATCGACAGGGGGGGGAAACACCATATATTTT	CATSESTGGGNTIYF
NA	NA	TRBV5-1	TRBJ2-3	TGCGCCAGCAGCCCTATTATTGTGGGTCAGGCAGATACGCAGTATTTT	CASSPIIVGQADTQYF
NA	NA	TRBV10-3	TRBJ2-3	TGTGCCATCAGTGGAGACACAGATACGCAGTATTTT	CAISGDTDTQYF
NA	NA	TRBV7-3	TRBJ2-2	TGTGCCAGCAGCGGAAGAGGACAGTACACCGGGGAGCTGTTTTTT	CASSGRGQYTGELFF
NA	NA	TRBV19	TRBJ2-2	TGTGCCAGTAGTAGCAGGGGGAACACCGGGGAGCTGTTTTTT	CASSSRGNTGELFF
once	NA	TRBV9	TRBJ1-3	TGTGCCAGCAGCGTCGACAGCCACTCTGGAAACACCATATATTTT	CASSVDSHSGNTIYF
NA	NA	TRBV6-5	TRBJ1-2	TGTGCCAGCAGTTACAGGGGCCAAGGAGACACCTTC	CASSYRGQGDTF
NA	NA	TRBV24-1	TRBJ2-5	TGTGCCACCAGTGATTCCGACAGATTCCAAGAGACCCAGTACTTC	CATSDSDRFQETQYF
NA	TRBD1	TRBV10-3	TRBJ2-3	TGTGCCATCAGAGGGGGACAGGGGGCAGATACGCAGTATTTT	CAIRGGQGADTQYF